The 5 T cell receptor beta chains reported below all come from one sample, sequenced in a study of cytomegalovirus exposure and HLA in healthy donors. A multiplex PCR was run with 60 Vbeta primers and 13 Jbeta primers. Assay used: immunoSEQ multiplex PCR; TCRdb lists only in-frame clones, some missing. Found here are approximately 120,000 clones; the top ten clones hold approximately 0.99%. Sequenced: PBMCs. Receptors were obtained from a man aged 18 to 29 in good health and CMV-seronegative.

V gene TRBV6-1 combines with J gene TRBJ2-1; 11 bases align to TRBD2. This CDR3 is built from 16 residues. Germline V CDR1 and CDR2: MNHNS, SASEGT. Losses at the gene ends were 2 bases for V and 0 bases for J; bases not matched to a gene: 0. CDR3 sequence: CASSELAGGSYNEQFF. The CDR3 DNA is TGTGCCAGCAGTGAACTAGCGGGAGGCTCCTACAATGAGCAGTTCTTC.

The rearrangement uses TRBV19 and TRBJ1-1; D is possibly TRBD1 (6 bases). This CDR3 is built from 19 residues. The germline V gene has CDR1 LNHDA and CDR2 SQIVND (reference sequence). Trimming cost V 5 bases and J 2 bases, with 27 bases left between them. The CDR3 bases are TGTGCCAGTAGTGGGACGACCAGGGGAAATGTTGACCCCAACACTGAAGCTTTCTTT. Its protein product is CASSGTTRGNVDPNTEAFF. Full variable domain (rest looked up from reference TRBV19 and TRBJ1-1): DGGITQSPKYLFRKEGQNVTLSCEQNLNHDAMYWYRQDPGQGLRLIYYSQIVNDFQKGDIAEGYSVSREKKESFPLTVTSAQKNPTAFYLCASSGTTRGNVDPNTEAFFGQGTRLTVV.

V and J are TRBV18 and TRBJ2-3; TRBD1 agrees at 7 bases. CDR1 and CDR2 from the germline V gene are KGHSH and LQKENI. The CDR3 has 16 amino acids. J lost 1 base, V lost 1 base, and 5 bases had no gene match. CDR3 sequence: CASSPQQGMGTDTQYF. The DNA of the CDR3 is TGTGCCAGCTCACCACAACAGGGGATGGGCACAGATACGCAGTATTTT.

The chain couples TRBV15 to TRBJ2-2; 9 positions agree with TRBD1. V lost 3 bases to trimming and J lost 1 base; unmatched junction nucleotides: 3. Per germline, CDR1 LNHNV and CDR2 YYDKDF (reference sequence). The CDR3 is 16 amino acids. The chain's CDR3 is CATSSDRGRNTGELFF. CDR3 DNA: TGTGCCACCAGCAGCGACAGGGGGAGGAACACCGGGGAGCTGTTTTTT.

The chain is built from TRBV11-2 and TRBJ2-1; D unclear. V lost 1 base and J 9 bases, leaving 10 bases between the germline ends. The CDR3 is 13 amino acids. In germline, CDR1 is SGHAT, CDR2 FQNNGV. The CDR3 is CASSLVQRGEQFF. The DNA of the CDR3 is TGTGCCAGCAGCTTAGTTCAGCGAGGTGAGCAGTTCTTC. Full variable domain (missing parts from reference TRBV11-2 and TRBJ2-1): EAGVAQSPRYKIIEKRQSVAFWCNPISGHATLYWYQQILGQGPKLLIQFQNNGVVDDSQLPKDRFSAERLKGVDSTLKIQPAKLEDSAVYLCASSLVQRGEQFFGPGTRLTVL.